This TCR beta chain was sequenced for a study of shared clonotypes between healthy human individuals. This CDR3 has 13 residues. CDR1 is LGHNA and CDR2 is YSLEER in the germline V gene. V was clipped by 2 bases and J by 5 bases, with 7 bases between them. Donors had no recently reported acute infections or vaccinations and were HIV-negative. Tens of thousands of T cell genomes (about 280 ng DNA) went into each PBMC replicate. How the authors handled the data: Sequence data from immunoSEQ were junction-only and lacked quality scores; consequently, filtering differed. Sequencing used immunoSEQ multiplex PCR; TCRdb keeps in-frame clones, though not all of them. V and J calls and clone size are copied from that table; D and trimming were computed from the DNA. The sample includes about 490,000 clones, 76% seen only once; the top ten take 10% to 15%.

The chain couples TRBV4-3 to TRBJ1-5; D gene ambiguous. Sequencing used PBMCs. The source of this sequence is a woman aged 40 to 55 in good health. Some clones in this sample may be carry-over from other donors' samples. The CDR3 bases are TGCGCCAGCAGCCAAAACCTTGATCAGCCCCAGCATTTT. Translation: CASSQNLDQPQHF.